Shown below are 27 T cell receptor beta chains from a single sample sequenced in a study of T cells in women clearing cervical HPV infection. Profiled with immunoSEQ multiplex PCR; TCRdb holds only in-frame clones, not every one. In total, the table holds about 27,000 clones. The sequencing sample was made of blood buffy coat. All receptors come from a woman between 18 and 70 years old with a cervical HPV16 infection that either progressed to CIN3+ or cleared (not recorded which).

This CDR3 reads CASSDQGLAGGPQRTPDTQYF. The CDR3 bases that were read are TGTGCCAGCAGTGACCAGGGACTAGCGGGAGGGCCACAACGGACCCCCGATACG. This chain uses TRBV6-4 with TRBJ2-3, with 16 bases fitting TRBD2. The read ends 3 residues before the CDR3 terminus; that terminus is restored from the germline J gene. Unmatched junction bases numbered 17, after V lost 2 bases and J lost 6 bases. Germline V CDR1 and CDR2: MRHNA, SNTAGT. CDR3 size: 21 residues.

The sequenced part of the CDR3 DNA is TGTGCCTGGATATCAACAAGCTCCTATAATTCACCC. This translates into CAWISTSSYNSP. The entire CDR3 is CAWISTSSYNSPLHF. The V and J genes are TRBV30 and TRBJ1-6; D gene ambiguous. The sequence runs out 3 residues before the end of the CDR3; the remainder is reconstructed from the germline J gene. Germline CDR1 reads GTSNPN; CDR2 reads SVGIG (reference sequence). Trimming shortened V by 4 bases and J by 0 bases, and 10 bases separated the two germline ends. The CDR3 loop spans 15 amino acids. Variable domain in full (rest from reference TRBV30 and TRBJ1-6): SQTIHQWPATLVQPVGSPLSLECTVEGTSNPNLYWYRQAAGRGLQLLFYSVGIGQISSEVPQNLSASRPQDRQFILSSKKLLLSDSGFYLCAWISTSSYNSPLHFGNGTRLTVT.

Worth noting for this clone: The read is 3 residues too short to cover the CDR3 end, so that end is filled in from the germline J gene. The genes are TRBV20-1 and TRBJ2-7; 11 bases are a match to TRBD2. With 6 bases clipped from V and 4 bases from J, the junction kept 11 bases outside the gene matches. The CDR3 length is 15 residues. Germline assignment: CDR1 DFQATT and CDR2 SNEGSKA (reference sequence). CDR3 DNA, as far as it was read: TGCAGTGCCCGATCACGACTAGCGGGATGGTACGAG. It encodes CSARSRLAGWYE. The entire CDR3 protein is CSARSRLAGWYEQYF.

As to this clone: The read terminates 3 residues before the CDR3 end, so the remaining end is supplied by the germline J gene. The chain is built from TRBV12-3 or TRBV12-4 and TRBJ2-1, with D tentatively TRBD1 (5 bases). V was shortened by 6 bases and J by 8 bases, with 17 bases between the two germline ends. This CDR3 has 14 residues. The sequenced part of the CDR3 DNA is TGTGCCAGCAGGGACCCCGGGCAGGGCTATGAG. It is translated as CASRDPGQGYE. The whole CDR3 sequence reads CASRDPGQGYEQFF.

As for this clone: The read terminates 3 residues ahead of where the CDR3 ends, so the germline J gene completes it. The chain links TRBV4-2 to TRBJ2-7; D is perhaps TRBD1 (5 bases). Looked up from germline, CDR1 is LGHNA and CDR2 is YNFKEQ. With 1 base removed from V and 6 bases from J, the gap between germline ends came to 10 bases. There are 13 residues in the CDR3. The CDR3 DNA, read in part, is TGTGCCAGCAGCCAAGTTGGCCAGGGCGAG. Protein product: CASSQVGQGE. The full CDR3 protein is CASSQVGQGEQYF.

Comment on this clone: The read comes to an end 3 residues before the CDR3 does, leaving the germline J gene to fill in the end. The chain combines TRBV12-5 with TRBJ2-3, with a weak D call TRBD2 (5 bases). Germline values: CDR1 LGHNT, CDR2 FRNRAP. The CDR3 length is 16 residues. The CDR3 protein is CASGLVEGAPQETQYF. CDR3 DNA (partial): TGTGCTAGTGGTTTGGTAGAGGGTGCGCCCCAAGAGACG.

Comments on this clone: The CDR3 end falls 3 residues outside the read, so it is completed with the germline J gene. The V gene is TRBV30, the J gene TRBJ1-5, with D possibly being TRBD1 (6 bases). Germline V gene sequence: CDR1 GTSNPN, CDR2 SVGIG (reference sequence). The CDR3 length is 14 residues. Deletions cut 3 bases from V and 1 base from J, with 10 bases between. CDR3 sequence reads: CAWSRDRSNQPQHF. Incomplete CDR3 DNA: TGTGCCTGGAGCCGTGACAGGAGCAATCAGCCC. The variable domain in full, with the rest retrieved from reference TRBV30 and TRBJ1-5, is SQTIHQWPATLVQPVGSPLSLECTVEGTSNPNLYWYRQAAGRGLQLLFYSVGIGQISSEVPQNLSASRPQDRQFILSSKKLLLSDSGFYLCAWSRDRSNQPQHFGDGTRLSIL.

The CDR3 protein is CSARRAGEKYNEQFF. CDR3 bases read: TGCAGTGCTAGAAGGGCAGGGGAAAAATACAATGAG. The chain couples TRBV20-1 to TRBJ2-1; D possibly corresponds to TRBD1 (6 bases). The read terminates 3 residues before the CDR3 end, so the remaining end is supplied by the germline J gene. Germline V gives CDR1 DFQATT, CDR2 SNEGSKA (reference sequence). The CDR3 has 15 residues. V dropped 2 bases and J dropped 4 bases, with 15 bases sitting between them.

Concerning this clone: Read sequence stops 3 residues before the CDR3 end, and the germline J gene provides the missing end. V and J are TRBV4-2 and TRBJ2-1; TRBD2 matches at 10 bases. CDR1 and CDR2 from the germline V gene are LGHNA and YNFKEQ. This CDR3 has 16 residues. V trimming: 0 bases; J trimming: 8 bases; junction bases outside the gene matches: 7. The part of the CDR3 DNA that was read is TGTGCCAGCAGCCAAGAATTCGCTAGCGGGAGCTATGAG. Translated: CASSQEFASGSYE. The full CDR3 sequence reads CASSQEFASGSYEQFF.

Details on this clone: The read terminates 3 residues before the CDR3 end, so the remaining end is supplied by the germline J gene. The chain links TRBV7-6 to TRBJ1-2; D uncertain. Germline V gene sequence: CDR1 SGHVS, CDR2 FNYEAQ. This CDR3 has 12 residues. CDR3 bases read: TGTGCCAGCAGCTTATGGCGGGATACC. Its protein product is CASSLWRDT. The full CDR3 protein reads CASSLWRDTYTF.

The sequenced part of the CDR3 DNA is TGTGCCAGCAGCCAAGACCTAGCGCCCCGTTTAACCGGGGAG. It encodes CASSQDLAPRLTGE. The entire CDR3 protein reads CASSQDLAPRLTGELFF. This chain joins TRBV4-2 and TRBJ2-2; tentative D call: TRBD2 (6 bases). Sequencing ends 3 residues short of the CDR3 end; the germline J gene provides the rest. In germline, CDR1 is LGHNA, CDR2 YNFKEQ. This CDR3 region has 17 residues. V lost 0 bases and J lost 5, with 16 bases in between.

For this clone: The read finishes 3 residues shy of the CDR3 end, and the germline J gene is used to complete it. V and J are TRBV19 and TRBJ1-1; tentative D call: TRBD1 (5 bases). Trimming shortened V by 6 bases and J by 1 base, and 18 bases separated the two germline ends. Germline values: CDR1 LNHDA, CDR2 SQIVND (reference sequence). This CDR3 spans 16 amino acids. The part of the CDR3 DNA that was read is TGTGCCAGTAGAGGGGTACTCAACTTTTCGAACACTGAA. This encodes CASRGVLNFSNTE. The full CDR3 protein reads CASRGVLNFSNTEAFF.

The CDR3 spells CASSFQGGYEQYF. Incomplete CDR3 DNA: TGTGCCAGCAGCTTCCAGGGGGGATACGAG. This chain uses TRBV7-2 with TRBJ2-7, with a weak D call TRBD1 (7 bases). The read ends 3 residues shy of where the CDR3 ends; the end is completed using the germline J gene. Germline values: CDR1 SGHTA, CDR2 FQGNSA. There are 13 residues in the CDR3. V was cut by 3 bases and J by 4 bases, with 10 bases left in between.

Note on this clone: The read ends 3 residues before the CDR3 terminus; that terminus is restored from the germline J gene. This sequence joins TRBV19 and TRBJ2-7; possible D gene TRBD1, 6 bases. The CDR3 loop spans 14 amino acids. In germline, CDR1 is LNHDA, CDR2 SQIVND (reference sequence). Trimming cost V 5 bases and J 2 bases, with 13 bases left between them. The CDR3 spells CASSGGVEPYEQYF. The sequenced part of the CDR3 DNA is TGTGCCAGTAGTGGGGGCGTGGAGCCCTACGAG.

Worth noting for this clone: The CDR3 goes on 3 residues after the read ends, and that part is filled in from the germline J gene. The chain is built from TRBV2 and TRBJ2-5; no clear D gene. Germline V lookup: CDR1 SNHLY, CDR2 FYNNEI. V was pared by 7 bases and J by 4 bases, with 10 bases between. The CDR3 extends over 12 amino acids. The CDR3 bases that were read are TGTGCCAGCATCGAGGTCAGAGAGACC. It is translated as CASIEVRET. The full CDR3 protein is CASIEVRETQYF.

CDR3 bases read: TGTGCCATTAAACAGTGGAACACTGAA. Its translation is CAIKQWNTE. The whole CDR3 region reads CAIKQWNTEAFF. This chain joins TRBV5-4 and TRBJ1-1; D is unresolved. The DNA ends 3 residues before the CDR3 does, and the rest of the CDR3 is filled in from the germline J gene. Trimming took off 9 bases at V and 1 base at J, with 10 bases between the two ends. The CDR3 is 12 amino acids. CDR1 is SGHNT, CDR2 YYREEE, per germline (reference sequence). Variable domain in full (rest from reference TRBV5-4 and TRBJ1-1): ETGVTQSPTHLIKTRGQQVTLRCSSQSGHNTVSWYQQALGQGPQFIFQYYREEENGRGNFPPRFSGLQFPNYSSELNVNALELDDSALYLCAIKQWNTEAFFGQGTRLTVV.

Turning to this clone: Read coverage stops 3 residues before the CDR3 terminus; the germline J gene supplies the remainder. The chain links TRBV6-4 to TRBJ1-6; 10 bases fit TRBD1. Germline assignment: CDR1 MRHNA and CDR2 SNTAGT. Unmatched junction bases numbered 6, after V lost 3 bases and J lost 10 bases. This CDR3 is built from 15 residues. CDR3 DNA, as far as it was read: TGTGCCAGCAGTGAGAGGGACAGGGGTTTGTCACCC. This translates into CASSERDRGLSP. The whole CDR3 is CASSERDRGLSPLHF.

A remark on this clone: The CDR3 is cut off 3 residues early in the read; its end comes from the germline J gene. The chain uses TRBV2 and TRBJ1-4; D is unclear. V lost 7 bases to trimming and J lost 3 bases, with 15 bases between them. CDR3 length: 15 residues. Germline CDR1 reads SNHLY; CDR2 reads FYNNEI. This chain's CDR3 is CASKNTDTSNEKLFF. The part of the CDR3 DNA that was read is TGTGCCAGCAAAAATACCGACACGTCTAATGAAAAA.

A word on this clone: Coverage ceases 3 residues before the CDR3 finishes, and the germline J gene fills in the end. The chain joins TRBV19 to TRBJ1-5; TRBD1 might be the D (6 bases). Germline V gene sequence: CDR1 LNHDA, CDR2 SQIVND (reference sequence). The CDR3 runs to 16 residues. The V gene lost 4 bases and the J gene lost 2 bases, with 15 bases spanning the gap. The CDR3 DNA, read in part, is TGTGCCAGTAGTACCCCAAGGGGGAGGGGCAATCAGCCC. Its translation: CASSTPRGRGNQP. The whole CDR3 sequence is CASSTPRGRGNQPQHF.

With respect to this clone: The read terminates 3 residues before the CDR3 end, so the remaining end is supplied by the germline J gene. This sequence joins TRBV30 and TRBJ2-5; TRBD2 matches at 7 bases. The CDR3 covers 15 residues. Germline V gene lookup returns CDR1 GTSNPN and CDR2 SVGIG (reference sequence). V dropped 2 bases and J dropped 4; count of bases not matched to a gene: 10. CDR3 amino acids: CAWSRGEGRGETQYF. CDR3 bases read: TGTGCCTGGAGTCGGGGGGAGGGTAGAGGAGAGACC.

Turning to this clone: The CDR3 is cut off 3 residues early in the read; its end comes from the germline J gene. The chain has TRBV18 and TRBJ2-1; unclear D gene. Per germline, CDR1 KGHSH and CDR2 LQKENI. The CDR3 runs 17 residues. Trimming left V 3 bases short and J 0 bases short, with 15 bases between. The CDR3 loop is CASSPNPQPSSYNEQFF. Partial CDR3 DNA: TGTGCCAGCTCACCCAACCCTCAACCTAGCTCCTACAATGAG.

As concerns this clone: The sequenced fragment ends 3 residues before the CDR3 boundary, so the rest is inferred from the germline J gene. The rearrangement uses TRBV6-2 or TRBV6-3 and TRBJ1-5, with 10 bases lining up with TRBD1. V dropped 5 bases and J dropped 4; count of bases not matched to a gene: 8. Germline CDR1 is MNHEY and CDR2 is SVGEGT. This CDR3 region has 16 residues. Partial CDR3 DNA: TGTGCCAGCAGTGCCCGGACAGGGGGTGGTAATCAGCCC. Its translation: CASSARTGGGNQP. The CDR3 as a whole reads CASSARTGGGNQPQHF.

Notes on this clone: The read halts 3 residues ahead of the CDR3 end, with the missing end drawn from the germline J gene. The chain couples TRBV30 to TRBJ1-2; 7 nucleotides agree with TRBD1. The CDR3 totals 13 residues. Germline CDR1 and CDR2: GTSNPN and SVGIG (reference sequence). The CDR3 bases that were read are TGTGCCTGGATAGGGGACAGAGAAGGGGGC. Translating it yields CAWIGDREGG. The entire CDR3 sequence reads CAWIGDREGGYTF. The full variable domain, its missing parts supplied by reference TRBV30 and TRBJ1-2, is SQTIHQWPATLVQPVGSPLSLECTVEGTSNPNLYWYRQAAGRGLQLLFYSVGIGQISSEVPQNLSASRPQDRQFILSSKKLLLSDSGFYLCAWIGDREGGYTFGSGTRLTVV.

The CDR3 here is CASSLWSTNEKLFF. CDR3 DNA (partial): TGTGCCAGCAGCTTGTGGTCGACTAATGAAAAG. This chain uses TRBV5-6 with TRBJ2-2; maybe TRBD2 (5 bases). The sequence runs out 3 residues before the end of the CDR3; the remainder is reconstructed from the germline J gene. The CDR3 contains 14 residues. CDR1 is SGHDT, CDR2 YYEEEE, per germline. Looking up the rest from reference TRBV5-6 and TRBJ2-2 gives the full variable domain: DAGVTQSPTHLIKTRGQQVTLRCSPKSGHDTVSWYQQALGQGPQFIFQYYEEEERQRGNFPDRFSGHQFPNYSSELNVNALLLGDSALYLCASSLWSTNEKLFFGEGSRLTVL.

Points on this clone: From the germline J gene comes the end of the CDR3, since the read stops 3 residues before it. The gene calls are TRBV30 and TRBJ2-3; D is unresolved. The V gene lost 5 bases and the J gene lost 6 bases, with 18 bases spanning the gap. The CDR3 loop spans 14 amino acids. CDR1 and CDR2 from the germline V gene are GTSNPN and SVGIG (reference sequence). Incomplete CDR3 DNA: TGTGCCTGGCATCCCTTTAGGGTAATTGATACG. Translation: CAWHPFRVIDT. The whole CDR3 region reads CAWHPFRVIDTQYF.

To note about this clone: The CDR3 end falls 3 residues outside the read, so it is completed with the germline J gene. The V gene is TRBV19, the J gene TRBJ2-3; 11 bases map to TRBD2. Germline lookup yields CDR1 LNHDA and CDR2 SQIVND (reference sequence). V trimming: 8 bases; J trimming: 1 base; junction bases outside the gene matches: 5. The CDR3 runs to 15 residues. CDR3 DNA, as far as it was read: TGTGCCAGTCGGACTAGCGGGTCAGGCACAGATACG. Its protein is CASRTSGSGTDT. The whole CDR3 sequence is CASRTSGSGTDTQYF.

To note about this clone: The CDR3 extends 3 residues past the end of the read, so its final part is completed from the germline J gene. The chain is built from TRBV2 and TRBJ2-6, with unresolved D. This CDR3 has 17 residues. The V end was cut by 1 base, the J end by 2 bases, with 12 bases between. CDR1 and CDR2 from the germline V gene are SNHLY and FYNNEI. CDR3 DNA (partial): TGTGCCAGCAGTGAAGGACGGGTGGCAGCTGGGGCCAACGTC. Its protein is CASSEGRVAAGANV. Given in full, the CDR3 is CASSEGRVAAGANVLTF.